The 23 T cell receptor beta chains presented below share a single source sample, sequenced in a study of blood T cell repertoires in COVID-19. Here immunoSEQ multiplex PCR was the method, and the copy in TCRdb shows in-frame clones only, minus some. This repertoire shows roughly 120,000 clones, roughly 87% found once; its top ten account for 11%. Input material: peripheral blood. These receptors came from a man aged 80 or over with acute or convalescent COVID-19.

This rearrangement joins TRBV18 to TRBJ1-6; 10 bases are shared with TRBD1. The CDR3 contains 16 residues. Germline V CDR1 and CDR2: KGHSH, LQKENI. V trimming: 0 bases; J trimming: 8 bases; junction bases outside the gene matches: 4. Here the CDR3 DNA reads TGTGCCAGCTCACCACCGGGACAGGGGAGGGATTCACCCCTCCACTTT. This sequence encodes CASSPPGQGRDSPLHF.

This chain links TRBV6-6 with TRBJ2-3; TRBD1 matches 9 bases. This CDR3 spans 16 amino acids. The J segment lost 4 bases and the V segment lost 6 bases, leaving 11 bases of the junction unmatched. Germline-derived CDR1 and CDR2 are MNHNY and SVGAGI (reference sequence). CDR3 protein: CASRPPPGQGSDTQYF. CDR3 sequence (DNA): TGTGCCAGCAGACCCCCACCGGGACAGGGCTCAGATACGCAGTATTTT.

V and J are TRBV25-1 and TRBJ2-5, with 10 bases matching TRBD2. This CDR3 has 15 amino acids. Germline trimming cut 5 bases from V and 5 bases from J; bases unmatched to any gene: 8. Germline CDR1 is MGHDK and CDR2 is SYGVNS. The CDR3 DNA follows: TGTGCCAGCAGTAGAACTAGCGGGACTGGGGAGACCCAGTACTTC. The encoded protein is CASSRTSGTGETQYF.

The V call is TRBV6-5, the J call TRBJ1-4; 7 nucleotides match TRBD1. Germline CDR1 is MNHEY and CDR2 is SVGAGI. The CDR3 spans 15 residues. V dropped 0 bases and J dropped 6; count of bases not matched to a gene: 4. The chain's CDR3 is CASSYSWGTDEKLFF. CDR3 nucleotides: TGTGCCAGCAGTTACTCTTGGGGGACAGATGAAAAACTGTTTTTT.

The CDR3 DNA sequence: TGTGCCAGCAGCTTGGGGGGGACAGGGAGTTCACCCCTCCACTTT. Amino acids: CASSLGGTGSSPLHF. The chain is built from TRBV5-6 and TRBJ1-6; TRBD1 matches at 9 bases. V lost 0 bases to trimming and J lost 9 bases; unmatched junction nucleotides: 4. Germline CDR1 and CDR2: SGHDT and YYEEEE. This CDR3 has 15 amino acids.

The chain carries TRBV7-3 and TRBJ2-7; D uncertain. This CDR3 is built from 13 residues. The V gene lost 0 bases and the J gene lost 4 bases, with 7 bases spanning the gap. Germline CDR1 is SGHTA and CDR2 is FQGTGA. CDR3 coding DNA: TGTGCCAGCAGCTTAACGGCAGGTTACGAGCAGTACTTC. Amino acid sequence: CASSLTAGYEQYF.

The chain links TRBV5-5 to TRBJ2-5, with 10 nucleotides matching TRBD2. Germline lookup yields CDR1 SGHKS and CDR2 YYEKEE (reference sequence). The CDR3 contains 16 residues. The trim removed 2 bases at V and 0 bases at J, leaving 4 bases unmatched. This CDR3 reads CASSFPGTSDQETQYF. CDR3 DNA sequence: TGTGCCAGCAGCTTTCCCGGGACTAGCGACCAAGAGACCCAGTACTTC. Supplemented by reference TRBV5-5 and TRBJ2-5, the full variable domain reads DAGVTQSPTHLIKTRGQQVTLRCSPISGHKSVSWYQQVLGQGPQFIFQYYEKEERGRGNFPDRFSARQFPNYSSELNVNALLLGDSALYLCASSFPGTSDQETQYFGPGTRLLVL.

The CDR3 DNA is TGTGCCAGCAGCTTAGCGTCTAGCGGGAGGGCCGCCGGGGAGCTGTTTTTT. This gives the protein CASSLASSGRAAGELFF. The V and J genes are TRBV7-9 and TRBJ2-2, with 12 bases matching TRBD2. Per the germline V gene, CDR1 is SEHNR and CDR2 is FQNEAQ (reference sequence). The CDR3 contains 17 residues. The V segment lost 0 bases and the J segment 6 bases; nucleotides outside the gene matches: 5.

CDR3 residues: CASRPLQGRRISNEKLFF. Here the CDR3 DNA reads TGTGCCAGCAGGCCTCTACAGGGGAGGAGGATTTCTAATGAAAAACTGTTTTTT. The V and J genes are TRBV28 and TRBJ1-4; TRBD1 matches 7 bases. The CDR3 totals 18 residues. Trimming took 6 bases from V and 3 from J; bases not matched to a gene: 16. From germline, CDR1 is MDHEN and CDR2 SYDVKM.

The J gene is TRBJ2-1, the V gene TRBV19; TRBD2 matches at 14 bases. V gave up 5 bases and J gave up 5 bases; unmatched junction bases: 11. CDR1 LNHDA and CDR2 SQIVND come from the germline V gene (reference sequence). The CDR3 extends over 18 amino acids. The CDR3 region has the DNA TGTGCCAGTAGTCTACTCGGGACTAGCGGGAGAAGAAACAATGAGCAGTTCTTC. It is translated as CASSLLGTSGRRNNEQFF.

The CDR3 spells CASSLAMEGAPQHF. The CDR3 nucleotides are TGTGCCAGCAGCTTAGCGATGGAAGGGGCGCCCCAGCATTTT. The V and J genes are TRBV7-2 and TRBJ1-5; possible D gene TRBD1, 5 bases. The V end lost 0 bases, the J end lost 9 bases, and 12 bases lay between the germline ends. This CDR3 has 14 residues. The V gene's germline CDR1 is SGHTA and CDR2 FQGNSA.

The J gene is TRBJ1-6, the V gene TRBV7-9; 10 bases match TRBD1. The V and J ends lost 5 bases and 6 bases, in that order; junction bases with no gene match: 4. This CDR3 is 15 amino acids long. Germline CDR1 SEHNR, CDR2 FQNEAQ (reference sequence). CDR3 sequence reads: CASSRDRGRNSPLHF. Here the CDR3 DNA reads TGTGCCAGCAGCCGGGACAGGGGACGTAATTCACCCCTCCACTTT.

The chain has TRBV18 and TRBJ1-3; D is unclear. The germline CDR1 and CDR2 sequences are KGHSH and LQKENI. The CDR3 runs to 13 residues. Trimming shortened V by 6 bases and J by 0 bases, and 6 bases separated the two germline ends. The CDR3 DNA sequence: TGTGCCAGCTCCATTCCCTCTGGAAACACCATATATTTT. It yields the protein CASSIPSGNTIYF.

V is TRBV6-5 and J is TRBJ1-1, with TRBD1 identical over 7 bases. The germline gives CDR1 MNHEY, CDR2 SVGAGI. The CDR3 runs 13 residues. With 6 bases clipped from V and 3 bases from J, the junction kept 4 bases outside the gene matches. The CDR3 sequence: CASRQGWYTEAFF. The CDR3 DNA follows: TGTGCCAGCAGACAGGGGTGGTACACTGAAGCTTTCTTT.

The rearrangement links TRBV5-1 to TRBJ1-1; D not resolved. V was pared by 0 bases and J by 0 bases, with 9 bases between. From germline, CDR1 is SGHRS and CDR2 YFSETQ. The CDR3 totals 15 residues. Here the CDR3 reads CASSLDGVLNTEAFF. The DNA for the CDR3 is TGCGCCAGCAGCTTGGACGGGGTGTTGAACACTGAAGCTTTCTTT.

This rearrangement joins TRBV7-2 to TRBJ2-2; D perhaps matches TRBD2 (6 bases). CDR3 size: 16 residues. Germline V gene data show CDR1 as SGHTA and CDR2 as FQGNSA. V gave up 9 bases and J gave up 0 bases, with 17 bases separating them. The CDR3 DNA reads TGTGCCAGTAAGCCCCGGGGACTGACGAACACCGGGGAGCTGTTTTTT. Protein: CASKPRGLTNTGELFF.

This clone showed up just once. The genes are TRBV5-1 and TRBJ2-3, with 14 bases matching TRBD2. Per germline, CDR1 SGHRS and CDR2 YFSETQ. J was trimmed by 4 bases and V by 4 bases; bases with no gene match: 5. There are 16 residues in the CDR3. The CDR3, as DNA: TGCGCCAGCAGCCCGCCGGGACTAGCGGGAGCAGATACGCAGTATTTT. Translation gives CASSPPGLAGADTQYF.

The V gene is TRBV2, the J gene TRBJ1-5; D remains unclear. The CDR3 totals 14 residues. The germline CDR1 and CDR2 sequences are SNHLY and FYNNEI. The V and J ends lost 1 base and 7 bases respectively, with 11 bases between them. The CDR3 DNA follows: TGTGCCAGCAGTGAAGGCGGAGGTGGGCAGCCCCAGCATTTT. It codes for CASSEGGGGQPQHF.

CDR3: CASSVTGAINSPLHF. CDR3 DNA sequence: TGTGCCAGCAGCGTTACAGGGGCCATTAATTCACCCCTCCACTTT. The chain carries TRBV9 and TRBJ1-6; 7 bases map to TRBD1. Germline-derived CDR1 and CDR2 are SGDLS and YYNGEE. The ends lost 2 bases at V and 6 bases at J; junction bases unmatched: 5. CDR3 length equals 15 residues.

The rearrangement uses TRBV11-2 and TRBJ2-1; TRBD2 is a possible D gene (6 bases). The CDR3 has 15 residues. CDR1 is SGHAT and CDR2 is FQNNGV in the germline V gene. Trimming cost V 1 base and J 3 bases, with 10 bases left between them. Here the CDR3 reads CASSLAGLNYNEQFF. In DNA, the CDR3 is TGTGCCAGCAGCTTAGCGGGACTTAACTACAATGAGCAGTTCTTC.

This chain links TRBV18 with TRBJ1-4; D may be TRBD1 (6 bases). Trimming left V 5 bases short and J 8 bases short, with 18 bases between. The germline CDR1 and CDR2 sequences are KGHSH and LQKENI. This CDR3 contains 15 residues. The CDR3 loop reads CASSNDRSPGEKLFF. The CDR3 DNA reads TGTGCCAGCTCAAACGACAGGTCACCGGGGGAAAAACTGTTTTTT.

The chain recombines TRBV4-1 with TRBJ1-2; TRBD1 is a possible D gene (6 bases). Germline CDR1 MGHRA, CDR2 YSYEKL. There are 16 residues in the CDR3. V lost 0 bases, J lost 5 bases, and 16 bases lay in between. The CDR3 sequence is CASSQDLQGSRYGYTF. CDR3 nucleotide sequence: TGCGCCAGCAGCCAAGACCTACAGGGCTCCCGTTATGGCTACACCTTC.

This clone was observed a few times. The genes are TRBV4-1 and TRBJ1-4, with a weak D call TRBD1 (5 bases). The CDR3 spans 15 residues. Germline V gene lookup returns CDR1 MGHRA and CDR2 YSYEKL. V was pared by 1 base and J by 8 bases, with 14 bases between. This chain's CDR3 is CASSQVSQVTEKLFF. The CDR3 DNA follows: TGCGCCAGCAGCCAAGTCTCACAGGTGACAGAAAAACTGTTTTTT.